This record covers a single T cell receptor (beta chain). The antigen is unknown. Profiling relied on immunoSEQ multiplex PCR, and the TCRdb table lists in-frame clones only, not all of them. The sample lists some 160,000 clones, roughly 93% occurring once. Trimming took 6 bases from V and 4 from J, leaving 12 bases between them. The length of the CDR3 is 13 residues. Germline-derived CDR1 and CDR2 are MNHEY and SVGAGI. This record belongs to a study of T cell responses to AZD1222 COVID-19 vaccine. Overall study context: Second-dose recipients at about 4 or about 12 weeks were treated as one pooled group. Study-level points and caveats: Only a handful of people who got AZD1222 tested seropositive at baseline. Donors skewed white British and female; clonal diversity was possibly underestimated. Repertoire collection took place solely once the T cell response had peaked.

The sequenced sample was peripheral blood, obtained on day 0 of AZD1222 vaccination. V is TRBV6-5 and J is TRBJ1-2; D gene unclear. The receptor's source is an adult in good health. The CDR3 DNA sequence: TGTGCCAGCAGCCAGACATCCGGCTATGGCTACACCTTC. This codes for CASSQTSGYGYTF.